The 27 T cell receptor beta chains presented below share a single source sample, sequenced in a study of T cells in Graves' hyperthyroidism and ophthalmopathy. TCR beta CDR3 regions were amplified from RNA transcripts. During a first-round RT-PCR of the TCR CDR3, the HTBI primer set was used. Each CDR3 protein is one row after TCRdb ran MiXCR on the multiplex PCR reads. The repertoire holds hundreds of thousands of distinct CDR3 sequences, with nearly 45% as singletons. Specimen: peripheral blood or thyroid tissue (not recorded which). The receptors stem from an adult man with Graves' disease, either hyperthyroidism or ophthalmopathy (not recorded which).

A few counts support this clonotype. The V call is TRBV6-5, the J call TRBJ2-7; TRBD1 might be the D (5 bases). Trimming took off 2 bases at V and 4 bases at J, with 9 bases between the two ends. Per the germline V gene, CDR1 is MNHEY and CDR2 is SVGAGI. There are 13 residues in the CDR3. CDR3 nucleotides: TGTGCCAGCAGTTACGTGGGGCGGTACGAGCAGTACTTC. Its translation is CASSYVGRYEQYF.

The chain recombines TRBV10-1 with TRBJ1-3; D ambiguous. CDR3 length equals 14 residues. Germline CDR1 WNHNN, CDR2 SYGVQD (reference sequence). V lost 8 bases, J lost 0 bases, and 11 bases lay in between. This CDR3 reads CASPDGSSGNTIYF. The CDR3 region has the DNA TGCGCCAGCCCGGACGGCTCCTCTGGAAACACCATATATTTT.

The CDR3 DNA reads as TGTGCCAGCAGCTTAGCGTTGGACAGCGCAAATTCACCCCTCCACTTT. This encodes CASSLALDSANSPLHF. This chain uses TRBV7-2 with TRBJ1-6; D might be TRBD1 (6 bases). The V end was cut by 0 bases, the J end by 7 bases, with 13 bases between. The germline V gene has CDR1 SGHTA and CDR2 FQGNSA. The CDR3 covers 16 residues.

The V gene is TRBV5-1, the J gene TRBJ2-7; D unclear. CDR1 and CDR2 from the germline V gene are SGHRS and YFSETQ. The CDR3 contains 14 residues. V gave up 0 bases and J gave up 5 bases, with 12 bases separating them. The CDR3 loop reads CASSLAQVVDEQYF. CDR3 DNA: TGCGCCAGCAGCTTGGCTCAAGTAGTAGACGAGCAGTACTTC.

V usage is TRBV5-6 and J usage is TRBJ1-1; TRBD1 might be the D (6 bases). Germline V gives CDR1 SGHDT, CDR2 YYEEEE. The CDR3 spans 13 residues. The germline V and J ends were trimmed by 7 bases and 5 bases, with 15 bases remaining between them. The CDR3: CASAGQGTTEAFF. The CDR3 nucleotides read TGTGCCAGCGCGGGCCAGGGGACGACTGAAGCTTTCTTT.

This clonotype has more than one count but fewer than ten. The chain joins TRBV25-1 to TRBJ1-2; D is unresolved. V was cut by 5 bases and J by 7 bases, with 8 bases left in between. Per germline, CDR1 MGHDK and CDR2 SYGVNS. CDR3 length: 11 amino acids. CDR3 sequence: CASSFRTGYTF. CDR3 sequence (DNA): TGTGCCAGCAGTTTTCGGACTGGCTACACCTTC.

The chain links TRBV6-6 to TRBJ2-5; D is unresolved. The CDR3 has 12 amino acids. Germline V gives CDR1 MNHNY, CDR2 SVGAGI (reference sequence). Trimming removed 0 bases from V and 4 bases from J, with 3 bases in between. The DNA of the CDR3 is TGTGCCAGCAGTTACTCACCAGAGACCCAGTACTTC. As protein: CASSYSPETQYF.

In the case of this clonotype: One junction end does not reproduce the germline sequence, and a read error may be involved. This chain joins TRBV5-1 and TRBJ2-5, with a tentative D call TRBD1 (6 bases). The CDR3 has 13 amino acids. CDR1 is SGHRS, CDR2 YFSETQ, per germline. The CDR3 DNA follows: TGCGCCGGCAGTCAGGGGCTCCAAGAGACCCAGTACTTC. It yields the protein CAGSQGLQETQYF.

This clonotype was found a few times. CDR3 bases: TGTGCCAGCAGCTTGACACAGCTAAGTTCTGGGGCCAACGTCCTGACTTTC. Amino acid sequence: CASSLTQLSSGANVLTF. V usage is TRBV5-4 and J usage is TRBJ2-6; no clear D. V lost 1 base to trimming and J lost 1 base, with 12 bases between them. Germline-derived CDR1 and CDR2 are SGHNT and YYREEE (reference sequence). The CDR3 totals 17 residues.

This clonotype has a count of ten or more. The genes are TRBV29-1 and TRBJ2-7; 8 bases align to TRBD2. Germline V gives CDR1 SQVTM, CDR2 ANQGSEA. Germline trimming cut 3 bases from V and 0 bases from J; bases unmatched to any gene: 4. The CDR3 runs 14 residues. In nucleotides, the CDR3 is TGCAGCGTTGATCCTAGCGGGTCCTCCTACGAGCAGTACTTC. This encodes CSVDPSGSSYEQYF.

This clonotype was observed many times. The chain recombines TRBV29-1 with TRBJ1-2, with no clear D. Per the germline V gene, CDR1 is SQVTM and CDR2 is ANQGSEA. V was cut by 6 bases and J by 4 bases, with 9 bases left in between. The CDR3 consists of 11 residues. CDR3 loop: CSVVLVYGYTF. CDR3 bases: TGCAGCGTCGTTCTAGTCTATGGCTACACCTTC.

The table lists this clonotype with many counts. The CDR3 region has the DNA TGCAGCGTTGAGCTGAACACTGAAGCTTTCTTT. This sequence encodes CSVELNTEAFF. This chain connects TRBV29-1 to TRBJ1-1; the D is unclear. The CDR3 runs 11 residues. Germline V CDR1 and CDR2: SQVTM, ANQGSEA. The V gene lost 3 bases and the J gene lost 0 bases, with 2 bases spanning the gap.

This clonotype came up many times. The chain combines TRBV7-9 with TRBJ1-1, with unresolved D. CDR3 length equals 11 residues. CDR1 SEHNR and CDR2 FQNEAQ come from the germline V gene (reference sequence). V lost 2 bases and J lost 10, with 8 bases in between. The CDR3 spells CASSLKLGAFF. CDR3 DNA sequence: TGTGCCAGCAGCTTAAAGTTAGGAGCTTTCTTT.

The chain couples TRBV12-3 or TRBV12-4 to TRBJ1-4; TRBD1 might be the D (5 bases). The V and J ends lost 5 bases and 0 bases respectively, with 13 bases between them. The CDR3 runs 16 residues. The CDR3 DNA sequence: TGTGCCAGCAGTCCCCGGGGGGGGACAACTAATGAAAAACTGTTTTTT. Protein sequence: CASSPRGGTTNEKLFF.

The V gene is TRBV19, the J gene TRBJ1-2; no definite D call. From germline, CDR1 is LNHDA and CDR2 SQIVND (reference sequence). This CDR3 region has 17 residues. V was clipped by 5 bases and J by 4 bases, with 23 bases between them. The CDR3 nucleotides read TGTGCCAGTAGTGCCCAGACACGGGGATTTGCCGTCTATGGCTACACCTTC. As protein: CASSAQTRGFAVYGYTF.

The chain uses TRBV7-9 and TRBJ2-7, with D perhaps assigned TRBD1 or TRBD2 (5 bases each). Per germline, CDR1 SEHNR and CDR2 FQNEAQ (reference sequence). V lost 5 bases and J 3 bases, leaving 14 bases between the germline ends. This CDR3 is built from 14 residues. CDR3 in amino acids: CASSNRDQDYEQYF. CDR3 nucleotide sequence: TGTGCCAGCAGCAACCGGGACCAAGACTACGAGCAGTACTTC.

The chain is built from TRBV20-1 and TRBJ2-7; no clear D gene. Germline CDR1 DFQATT, CDR2 SNEGSKA (reference sequence). V was cut by 1 base and J by 5 bases, with 6 bases left in between. The CDR3 consists of 11 residues. The CDR3 loop reads CSARGTHEQYF. CDR3 DNA: TGCAGTGCTAGAGGGACCCACGAGCAGTACTTC.

The V gene is TRBV20-1, the J gene TRBJ2-5; D might be TRBD2 (6 bases). V was clipped by 0 bases and J by 5 bases, with 10 bases between them. Per germline, CDR1 DFQATT and CDR2 SNEGSKA (reference sequence). This CDR3 contains 13 residues. CDR3 coding DNA: TGCAGTGCTAGAGAGTGGGGGAGGGAGACCCAGTACTTC. Translation gives CSAREWGRETQYF.

The chain combines TRBV20-1 with TRBJ2-5; TRBD2 might be the D (6 bases). Trimming left V 0 bases short and J 2 bases short, with 22 bases between. Germline CDR1 is DFQATT and CDR2 is SNEGSKA (reference sequence). The CDR3 is made up of 18 amino acids. The CDR3 nucleotides read TGCAGTGCTAGAGATCGAGGTGGGCTAGCGTCTAGACAAGAGACCCAGTACTTC. Its protein product is CSARDRGGLASRQETQYF.

This clonotype occurred a few times. The chain is built from TRBV2 and TRBJ1-6; TRBD1 matches at 7 bases. Trimming cost V 1 base and J 7 bases; bases outside gene matches: 7. This CDR3 contains 16 residues. From germline, CDR1 is SNHLY and CDR2 FYNNEI. In DNA, the CDR3 is TGTGCCAGCAGTGAAGACAGGGGACGGGAAAATTCACCCCTCCACTTT. The encoded protein is CASSEDRGRENSPLHF.

The chain carries TRBV20-1 and TRBJ1-2; maybe TRBD1 (6 bases). The CDR3 spans 14 residues. Deletions cut 6 bases from V and 4 bases from J, with 18 bases between. Germline V gene sequence: CDR1 DFQATT, CDR2 SNEGSKA (reference sequence). The chain's CDR3 is CSALYGEGGYGYTF. DNA for the CDR3: TGCAGTGCCCTTTACGGCGAGGGGGGCTATGGCTACACCTTC.

The V call is TRBV4-1, the J call TRBJ2-7; 12 nucleotides agree with TRBD2. Trimming took 0 bases from V and 3 from J; bases not matched to a gene: 3. The CDR3 sequence is 16 residues long. Per germline, CDR1 MGHRA and CDR2 YSYEKL. The CDR3 region has the DNA TGCGCCAGCAGCCAAGATGTACTAGCGGGAGGCTACGAGCAGTACTTC. As protein: CASSQDVLAGGYEQYF.

This clonotype was observed a few times. This rearrangement joins TRBV12-3 or TRBV12-4 to TRBJ2-7, with D perhaps matching TRBD1 (6 bases). The CDR3 extends over 13 amino acids. The V end lost 6 bases, the J end lost 5 bases, and 14 bases lay between the germline ends. CDR3 nucleotides: TGTGCCAGCAGCTCTCCAGGGGTGAACGAGCAGTACTTC. It specifies CASSSPGVNEQYF.

The CDR3 DNA reads as TGTGCCAGCAGCTACGGGGACAGAGCAACTAATGAAAAACTGTTTTTT. Amino acid sequence: CASSYGDRATNEKLFF. This rearrangement joins TRBV7-9 to TRBJ1-4; 7 bases map to TRBD1. Germline CDR1 and CDR2: SEHNR and FQNEAQ (reference sequence). With V trimmed by 4 bases and J by 0 bases, 5 bases remained unmatched. The CDR3 is 16 amino acids.

This clonotype came up a few times. This chain connects TRBV7-9 to TRBJ2-5, with a possible D match to TRBD1 (5 bases). Germline V gene data show CDR1 as SEHNR and CDR2 as FQNEAQ (reference sequence). This CDR3 has 16 amino acids. V lost 5 bases to trimming and J lost 3 bases, with 19 bases between them. Here the CDR3 reads CASSQERDSQKETQYF. CDR3 nucleotides: TGTGCCAGCAGCCAAGAACGAGACAGTCAGAAAGAGACCCAGTACTTC. The full variable domain, with the rest looked up from reference TRBV7-9 and TRBJ2-5, is DTGVSQNPRHKITKRGQNVTFRCDPISEHNRLYWYRQTLGQGPEFLTYFQNEAQLEKSRLLSDRFSAERPKGSFSTLEIQRTEQGDSAMYLCASSQERDSQKETQYFGPGTRLLVL.

This clonotype has only a few counts. V is TRBV7-2 and J is TRBJ1-1, with D perhaps TRBD1 (5 bases). Trimming removed 5 bases from V and 1 base from J, with 14 bases in between. CDR3 length equals 15 residues. CDR1 and CDR2 from the germline V gene are SGHTA and FQGNSA. The CDR3 loop reads CASSAFGTENTEAFF. The CDR3 DNA sequence: TGTGCCAGCAGCGCCTTCGGGACCGAGAACACTGAAGCTTTCTTT.

The V call is TRBV12-3 or TRBV12-4, the J call TRBJ1-1; a possible D gene is TRBD1 (5 bases). Trimming took 6 bases from V and 4 from J, leaving 21 bases between them. This CDR3 has 16 amino acids. This CDR3 is CASRHRDAGGGTEAFF. CDR3 sequence (DNA): TGTGCCAGCAGACACCGGGACGCCGGGGGAGGCACTGAAGCTTTCTTT.